A selection of T cell receptor beta chains follows, all from one sample in a study of blood T cells in healthy people across ages. TCRdb ran MiXCR on the 5' RACE reads and lists one entry per CDR3 protein. Among about 750,000 distinct CDR3 sequences listed, about 55% were seen once. Sequencing used blood. All receptors come from an elderly man in good health. CDR3s include the opening cysteine and the closing phenylalanine or tryptophan. Fields, in order: CDR3 length, clone size, D gene, J gene, V gene, CDR3 DNA, CDR3 protein. A D gene is named only where the DNA matches it firmly. Where a row states a size, it is once, few, many or the class of an expanded clone; other rows omit it.

15 NA TRBD1 TRBJ2-7 TRBV11-2 TGTGCCAGCAGCTTATCTAGGACAGGGGGGAGGGAGCAGTACTTC CASSLSRTGGREQYF
15 NA TRBD2 TRBJ2-7 TRBV9 TGTGCCAGCAGCGTTGGGACTAGCGGGTCTGGCAGGCAGTACTTC CASSVGTSGSGRQYF
13 NA NA TRBJ2-5 TRBV2 TGTGCCAGCAGGGGACCGGGGACAGAGACCCAGTACTTC CASRGPGTETQYF
20 NA TRBD1 TRBJ2-5 TRBV9 TGTGCCAGCAGCGTAAGGTCCGGGACAGGGGGCGCGGAGGTGCAAGAGACCCGGTACTTC CASSVRSGTGGAEVQETRYF
15 NA NA TRBJ2-7 TRBV10-3 TGTGCCATCAGTGAGTCCGACGGCCTCTCCTACGAGCAGTACTTC CAISESDGLSYEQYF
17 few NA TRBJ2-3 TRBV24-1 TGTGCCACCAGTGATACGGCATGGGACACTAGCACAGATACGCAGTATTTT CATSDTAWDTSTDTQYF
13 NA NA TRBJ2-7 TRBV20-1 TGCAGTGCCCCGATGGGAGGGGGCTACGAGCAGTACTTC CSAPMGGGYEQYF
12 NA NA TRBJ1-2 TRBV29-1 TGCAGCGTTGAGGGAAGGGAGTATGGCTACACCTTC CSVEGREYGYTF
16 few TRBD1 TRBJ1-2 TRBV12-3/TRBV12-4 TGTGCCAGCAGTTTAGGAGGGACAGGGGGCAACTATGGCTACACCTTC CASSLGGTGGNYGYTF
15 NA NA TRBJ2-7 TRBV28 TGTGCCAGCAGTCGGGGACGAGCGGAGAACTACGAGCAGTACTTC CASSRGRAENYEQYF
17 NA NA TRBJ2-5 TRBV14 TGTGCCAGCAGCCAAGTTAGACGGCACCTTGGGGGAGAGACCCAGTACTTC CASSQVRRHLGGETQYF
15 NA TRBD2 TRBJ2-1 TRBV6-5 TGTGCCAGCAGACCCGGACTAGCGGGAGAAGATGAGCAGTTCTTC CASRPGLAGEDEQFF
16 NA TRBD2 TRBJ2-3 TRBV3-1 TGTGCCAGCAGCCAGGGGCGTAGCGGGAGGGCCCGCTACGCGTATTTT CASSQGRSGRARYAYF
18 NA TRBD2 TRBJ2-3 TRBV2 TGTGCCAGCAGTGATTGGGCCGGGACTAGCGGGGTCAAAGATACGCAGTATTTT CASSDWAGTSGVKDTQYF
17 NA TRBD2 TRBJ2-1 TRBV9 TGTGCCAGCAGCGTAGCAGGGGTAGCGGGAGCCCACAATGAGCAGTTCTTC CASSVAGVAGAHNEQFF
14 NA NA TRBJ2-7 TRBV9 TGTGCCAGCAGCGTAGCTTCGGGATTCTTCGAGCAGTACTTC CASSVASGFFEQYF
13 NA NA TRBJ1-4 TRBV29-1 TGCAGCGCCTCAGGATTGACTAATGAAAAACTGTTTTTT CSASGLTNEKLFF